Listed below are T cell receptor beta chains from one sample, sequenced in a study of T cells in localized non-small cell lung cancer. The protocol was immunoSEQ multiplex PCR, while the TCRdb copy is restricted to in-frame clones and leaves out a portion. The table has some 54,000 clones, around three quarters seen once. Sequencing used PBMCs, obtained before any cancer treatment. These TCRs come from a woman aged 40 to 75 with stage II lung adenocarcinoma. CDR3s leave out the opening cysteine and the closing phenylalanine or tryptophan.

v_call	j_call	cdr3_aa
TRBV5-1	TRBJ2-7	ASSLAATERREQY
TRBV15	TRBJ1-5	ATSRDSRGAYGQPQH
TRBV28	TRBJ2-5	ASSSALAVGRETQY
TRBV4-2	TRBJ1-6	ASSLKRTGGESPLH
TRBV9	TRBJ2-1	ASTPPGLANNEQF
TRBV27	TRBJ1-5	ASSPGQGGQPQH
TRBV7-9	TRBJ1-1	ASSVQVSVTEAF
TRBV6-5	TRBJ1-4	ATSSGGAANEKLF
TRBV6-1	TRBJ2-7	ASTQSTSGNYEQY
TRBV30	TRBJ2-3	AWGRGTDTQY
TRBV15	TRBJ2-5	ATSRERGMEETQY
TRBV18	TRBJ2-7	ASSPPNGVDYEQY
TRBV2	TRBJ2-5	ASSEELAETQY
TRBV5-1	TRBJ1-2	ASSLAGNYGYT
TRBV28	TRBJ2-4	ASRPQGLPDKNIQY
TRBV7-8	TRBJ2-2	ASSLDGTGVRELF
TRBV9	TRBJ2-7	ASSVNVQGEQY
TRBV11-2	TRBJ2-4	ASSLGTGGLTKNIQY
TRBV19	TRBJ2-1	ASSMGRLGERGSSYNEQF
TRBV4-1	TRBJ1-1	ASSQQGLYTEAF
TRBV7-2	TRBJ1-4	ASSFTGPKANEKLF
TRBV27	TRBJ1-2	ASTTDTSRGYT
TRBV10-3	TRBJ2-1	AISLSGGAGNEQF
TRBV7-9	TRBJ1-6	ASSLGRGYNSPLH
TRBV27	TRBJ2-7	ASRRTGAAYEQY
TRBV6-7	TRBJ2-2	ASSGPTGTGELF
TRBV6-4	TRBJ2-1	ASRGLAGKSEQF
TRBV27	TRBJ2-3	ASSLRFRGGTTDTQY
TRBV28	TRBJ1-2	ASITAGPYGYT
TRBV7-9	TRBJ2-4	ASSQGRTKNIQY